Each of the 12 T cell receptor beta chains below was sequenced from the same sample in a study of shared T cell receptors in the human thymus. Method: immunoSEQ multiplex PCR; TCRdb's copy keeps in-frame clones and lacks some. The profile shows about 730,000 clones, 80% to 90% of them singletons. These data were likewise used in another study, on human thymus T cells.

Sequenced: thymocytes. The origin of the receptors is a girl under three years old with a congenital heart defect.

This chain joins TRBV12-5 and TRBJ2-7; unclear D gene. The CDR3 spans 12 residues. Deletions cut 0 bases from V and 5 bases from J, with 5 bases between. Germline CDR1 reads LGHNT; CDR2 reads FRNRAP. CDR3 residues: CASGLVPDEQYF. The CDR3 DNA reads TGTGCTAGTGGTTTGGTACCGGACGAGCAGTACTTC.

This chain connects TRBV7-6 to TRBJ1-4; possible D gene TRBD1, 6 bases. Trimming stripped 4 bases from V and 6 bases from J, with 18 bases between. Germline V lookup: CDR1 SGHVS, CDR2 FNYEAQ. The CDR3 has 16 residues. Here the CDR3 reads CASSSGQNDTDEKLFF. CDR3 DNA sequence: TGTGCCAGCAGCTCCGGACAGAACGATACCGATGAAAAACTGTTTTTT. Based on the CDR3 plus reference TRBV7-6 and TRBJ1-4, the full variable domain is GAGVSQSPRYKVTKRGQDVALRCDPISGHVSLYWYRQALGQGPEFLTYFNYEAQQDKSGLPNDRFSAERPEGSISTLTIQRTEQRDSAMYRCASSSGQNDTDEKLFFGSGTQLSVL.

The chain recombines TRBV27 with TRBJ1-5; 7 bases fit TRBD1. Germline CDR1 MNHEY, CDR2 SMNVEV (reference sequence). CDR3 length: 14 amino acids. The junction had 17 bases not matched to a gene; V was cut back by 5 bases and J by 16 bases. The CDR3 spells CASSLSSTGQLRHF. The CDR3 nucleotides are TGTGCCAGCAGTCTCAGCTCGACAGGGCAGCTACGCCATTTT.

The V and J genes are TRBV7-2 and TRBJ1-2; 9 nucleotides match TRBD1. Trimming took 6 bases from V and 6 from J; bases not matched to a gene: 11. Looked up from germline, CDR1 is SGHTA and CDR2 is FQGNSA. The CDR3 contains 15 residues. The CDR3 DNA reads as TGTGCCAGCAGAACCTACACAGGGGGCGCGCATGGCTACACCTTC. Its protein is CASRTYTGGAHGYTF.

The chain uses TRBV20-1 and TRBJ2-1; 9 bases match TRBD2. Looked up from germline, CDR1 is DFQATT and CDR2 is SNEGSKA (reference sequence). The CDR3 length is 11 residues. This CDR3 reads CTVAGENEQFF. As DNA, the CDR3 is TGCACCGTAGCGGGGGAAAATGAGCAGTTCTTC.

This chain connects TRBV4-1 to TRBJ2-5; 10 bases match TRBD2. The junction had 5 bases not matched to a gene; V was cut back by 1 base and J by 0 bases. This CDR3 has 17 residues. Per germline, CDR1 MGHRA and CDR2 YSYEKL. In DNA, the CDR3 is TGCGCCAGCAGCCAAGCACCGGGACTAGCGAACCAAGAGACCCAGTACTTC. Residues: CASSQAPGLANQETQYF.

The chain joins TRBV6-1 to TRBJ1-1; possible D gene TRBD1, 6 bases. With 4 bases removed from V and 3 bases from J, the gap between germline ends came to 15 bases. Germline V gene sequence: CDR1 MNHNS, CDR2 SASEGT. This CDR3 spans 15 amino acids. CDR3 region: CASSVPGAGDTEAFF. CDR3 sequence (DNA): TGTGCCAGCAGTGTCCCAGGGGCGGGAGACACTGAAGCTTTCTTT.

To note about this clone: A junction end diverges from the germline sequence, so it may reflect a read error. The V call is TRBV6-1, the J call TRBJ1-5; 9 bases match TRBD1. Germline lookup yields CDR1 MNHNS and CDR2 SASEGT. The CDR3 loop spans 17 amino acids. The CDR3 DNA reads as TGTGCCAGCCGTGAAACAGGGGGCGCGGGTAGCAATCAGCCCCAGCATTTT. It codes for CASRETGGAGSNQPQHF.

The chain links TRBV29-1 to TRBJ1-1; weak D call: TRBD1 (5 bases). V was trimmed by 7 bases and J by 7 bases, leaving 16 bases between them. CDR3 size: 12 residues. In germline, CDR1 is SQVTM, CDR2 ANQGSEA. CDR3 coding DNA: TGCAGCGCCTTGGTTTTGACAGTTGAAGCTTTCTTT. Translated, it gives CSALVLTVEAFF. The whole variable domain, filled in from reference TRBV29-1 and TRBJ1-1, reads SAVISQKPSRDICQRGTSLTIQCQVDSQVTMMFWYRQQPGQSLTLIATANQGSEATYESGFVIDKFPISRPNLTFSTLTVSNMSPEDSSIYLCSALVLTVEAFFGQGTRLTVV.

The V call is TRBV21-1, the J call TRBJ2-1; the table gives TRBD1 as D, unverified against the DNA. TRBV21-1 is described as a pseudogene. This CDR3 contains 17 residues. The CDR3 bases are TGTGCCAGCAGCAAAGTCAGGGGCAGGGGCAGGATGAATGAGCAGTTCTTC. Its translation: CASSKVRGRGRMNEQFF.

The chain has TRBV2 and TRBJ1-6, with 8 bases identical to TRBD1. The CDR3 consists of 15 residues. V lost 4 bases to trimming and J lost 11 bases; unmatched junction nucleotides: 10. Germline V gives CDR1 SNHLY, CDR2 FYNNEI. The CDR3 sequence: CASSAPDRGRPPLHF. The CDR3 nucleotides read TGTGCCAGCAGTGCCCCCGACAGGGGCAGGCCACCCCTCCACTTT.

The rearrangement uses TRBV4-1 and TRBJ1-2; D gene uncertain. CDR1 and CDR2 (germline): MGHRA, YSYEKL. V shed 2 bases and J shed 3 bases, with 16 bases lying between them. CDR3 length equals 16 residues. The CDR3 here is CASSQPTSHPYYGYTF. The CDR3, as DNA: TGCGCCAGCAGCCAACCCACCTCACACCCCTACTATGGCTACACCTTC.